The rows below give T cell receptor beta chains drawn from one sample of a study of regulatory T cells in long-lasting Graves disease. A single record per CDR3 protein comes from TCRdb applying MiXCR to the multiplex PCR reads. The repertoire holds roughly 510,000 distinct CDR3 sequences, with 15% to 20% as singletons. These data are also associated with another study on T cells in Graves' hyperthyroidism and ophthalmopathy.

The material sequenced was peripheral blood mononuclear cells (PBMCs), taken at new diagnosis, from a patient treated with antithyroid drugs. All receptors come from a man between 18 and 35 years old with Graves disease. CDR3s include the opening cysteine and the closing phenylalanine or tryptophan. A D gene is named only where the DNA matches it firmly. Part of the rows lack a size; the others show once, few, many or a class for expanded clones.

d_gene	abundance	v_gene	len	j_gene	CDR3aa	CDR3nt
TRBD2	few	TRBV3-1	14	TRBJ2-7	CASSRAGEHYEQYF	TGTGCCAGCAGCCGTGCGGGAGAGCACTACGAGCAGTACTTC
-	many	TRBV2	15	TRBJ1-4	CASNSRAGPNEKLFF	TGTGCCAGCAATAGTAGGGCAGGGCCTAATGAAAAACTGTTTTTT
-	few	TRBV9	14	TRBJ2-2	CASRSASNTGELFF	TGTGCCAGTCGAAGCGCATCGAACACCGGGGAGCTGTTTTTT
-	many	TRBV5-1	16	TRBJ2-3	CASSEAGAGRTDTQYF	TGCGCCAGCAGCGAGGCGGGGGCTGGTCGGACAGATACGCAGTATTTT
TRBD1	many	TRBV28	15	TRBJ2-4	CASSPGQDTKNIQYF	TGTGCCAGCAGCCCGGGACAGGACACCAAAAACATTCAGTACTTC
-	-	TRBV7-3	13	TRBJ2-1	CASSLNSLNEQFF	TGTGCCAGCAGCTTAAATTCGCTCAATGAGCAGTTCTTC
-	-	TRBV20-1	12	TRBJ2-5	CSASFPPGTQYF	TGCAGTGCTAGTTTTCCACCCGGGACCCAGTACTTC
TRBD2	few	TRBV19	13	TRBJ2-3	CASIGTTTDTQYF	TGTGCCAGTATAGGGACTACCACAGATACGCAGTATTTT
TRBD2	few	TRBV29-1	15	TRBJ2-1	CSVEDPGRAYNEQFF	TGCAGCGTTGAAGATCCGGGGAGGGCCTACAATGAGCAGTTCTTC
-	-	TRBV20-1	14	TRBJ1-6	CSARYRDQGSPLHF	TGCAGTGCTAGGTACAGGGACCAGGGTTCACCCCTCCACTTT
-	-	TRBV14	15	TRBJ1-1	CASSLQGYRRTEAFF	TGTGCCAGCAGCCTTCAGGGTTATCGTAGGACTGAAGCTTTCTTT
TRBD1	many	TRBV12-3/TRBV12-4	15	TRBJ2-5	CASSFRGQEQETQYF	TGTGCCAGCAGTTTTAGGGGGCAAGAGCAAGAGACCCAGTACTTC
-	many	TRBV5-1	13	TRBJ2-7	CASSLSLDSLQYF	TGCGCCAGCAGCTTGAGTCTGGACTCTCTGCAGTACTTC
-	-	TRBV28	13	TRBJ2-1	CAGSFPFRDEQFF	TGTGCCGGCAGTTTCCCCTTCCGTGACGAGCAGTTCTTC
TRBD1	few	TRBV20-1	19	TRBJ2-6	CSATARPGQGASGANVLTF	TGCAGTGCTACAGCCCGCCCGGGACAGGGGGCATCAGGGGCCAACGTCCTGACTTTC
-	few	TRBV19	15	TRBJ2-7	CASSGYVGPSYEQYF	TGTGCCAGTAGTGGGTACGTCGGACCCTCCTACGAGCAGTACTTC
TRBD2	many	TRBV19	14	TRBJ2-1	CASSIRREADEQFF	TGTGCCAGTAGTATAAGACGGGAGGCGGATGAGCAGTTCTTC
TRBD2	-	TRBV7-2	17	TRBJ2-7	CASSPGTSGIMIGEQYF	TGTGCCAGCAGCCCGGGGACTAGCGGGATCATGATCGGCGAGCAGTACTTC
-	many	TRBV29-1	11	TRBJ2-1	CSVDLGDEQFF	TGCAGCGTTGATCTGGGGGATGAGCAGTTCTTC
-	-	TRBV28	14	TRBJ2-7	CASSFYGARDEQYF	TGTGCCAGCAGTTTTTACGGGGCGCGGGACGAGCAGTACTTC
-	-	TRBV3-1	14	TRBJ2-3	CASSLAEDTDTQYF	TGTGCCAGCAGCTTAGCGGAAGACACAGATACGCAGTATTTT
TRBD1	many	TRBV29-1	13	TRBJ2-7	CSALDRATYEQYF	TGCAGCGCACTGGACAGGGCTACCTACGAGCAGTACTTC
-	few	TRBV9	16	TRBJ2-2	CASSVASGPATGELFF	TGTGCCAGCAGCGTAGCGTCAGGGCCGGCCACCGGGGAGCTGTTTTTT
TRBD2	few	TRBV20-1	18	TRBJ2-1	CSARERYRGLGPYNEQFF	TGCAGTGCTAGGGAGAGATACCGGGGACTAGGACCGTACAATGAGCAGTTCTTC
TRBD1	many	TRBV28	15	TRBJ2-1	CASNTGQGADNEQFF	TGTGCCAGCAACACTGGACAGGGGGCGGACAATGAGCAGTTCTTC
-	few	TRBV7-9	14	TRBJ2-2	CASSGTPSTGELFF	TGTGCCAGCAGCGGGACACCGAGCACCGGGGAGCTGTTTTTT
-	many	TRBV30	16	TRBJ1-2	CAWSVHMGWVGYGYTF	TGTGCCTGGAGTGTACATATGGGGTGGGTTGGCTATGGCTACACCTTC
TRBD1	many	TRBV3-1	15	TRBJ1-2	CASSPHGTGGSGYTF	TGTGCCAGCAGCCCGCATGGGACAGGGGGCTCTGGCTACACCTTC
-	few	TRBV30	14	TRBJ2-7	CAWGPVRILDEQYF	TGTGCCTGGGGCCCTGTGAGGATATTGGACGAGCAGTACTTC
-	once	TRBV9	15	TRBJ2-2	CASSPAQAGTGELFF	TGTGCCAGCAGCCCTGCTCAGGCCGGAACCGGGGAGCTGTTTTTT
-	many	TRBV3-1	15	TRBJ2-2	CASSQGLANTGELFF	TGTGCCAGCAGCCAAGGACTAGCGAACACCGGGGAGCTGTTTTTT
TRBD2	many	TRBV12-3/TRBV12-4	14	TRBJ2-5	CASRPTSGPETQYF	TGTGCCAGCAGGCCGACTAGCGGACCAGAGACCCAGTACTTC